This T cell receptor (beta chain) was sequenced during a study of blood T cells in healthy people across ages. This clonotype occurred many times. Possible read error: a much larger clone is one base away. The CDR3 is 11 amino acids. Germline V gene sequence: CDR1 SGHTA, CDR2 FQGNSA. A second 7 to 11 cycle PCR used barcoded and J-beta primers. One entry per CDR3 protein, called by TCRdb with MiXCR from the 5' RACE reads. The sample records under 800,000 distinct CDR3 sequences, around 40% being singletons. The V and J genes are TRBV7-2 and TRBJ2-5; D unclear. Sequencing input: blood. The receptor's source is a woman aged 55-70 years in good health. As DNA, the CDR3 is TGCGCCAGCAGCATCCAAGAGACCCAGTACTTC. Translating gives CASSIQETQYF.